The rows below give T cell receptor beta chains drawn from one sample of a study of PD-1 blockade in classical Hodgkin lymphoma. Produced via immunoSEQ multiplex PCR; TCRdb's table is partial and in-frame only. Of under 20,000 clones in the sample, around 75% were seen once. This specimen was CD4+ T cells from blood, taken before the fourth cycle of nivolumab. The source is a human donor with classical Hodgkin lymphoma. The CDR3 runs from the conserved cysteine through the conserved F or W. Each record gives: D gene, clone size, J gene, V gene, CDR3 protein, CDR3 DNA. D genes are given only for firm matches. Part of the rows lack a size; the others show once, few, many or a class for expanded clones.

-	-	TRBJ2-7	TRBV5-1	CASSLQVGDEQYF	TGCGCCAGCAGCTTGCAGGTAGGAGACGAGCAGTACTTC
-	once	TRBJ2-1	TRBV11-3	CASSIGTGYNEQFF	TGTGCCAGCAGCATCGGGACGGGCTACAATGAGCAGTTCTTC
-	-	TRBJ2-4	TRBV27	CASSAPGTAKNIQYF	TGTGCCAGCAGTGCCCCCGGGACAGCCAAAAACATTCAGTACTTC
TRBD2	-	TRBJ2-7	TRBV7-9	CASSLAGGGSYEQYF	TGTGCCAGCAGCTTAGCGGGGGGAGGGTCCTACGAGCAGTACTTC
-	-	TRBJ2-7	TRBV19	CASSMGTGYGEQYF	TGTGCCAGTAGTATGGGGACCGGGTATGGCGAGCAGTACTTC
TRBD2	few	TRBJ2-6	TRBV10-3	CAISGSGGGGANVLTF	TGTGCCATCAGCGGTAGCGGGGGGGGTGGGGCCAACGTCCTGACTTTC
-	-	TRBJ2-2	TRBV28	CASRKPTGELFF	TGTGCCAGCAGGAAACCTACCGGGGAGCTGTTTTTT
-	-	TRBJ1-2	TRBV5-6	CASSLGRLGGYTF	TGTGCCAGCAGCTTGGGACGGCTGGGAGGCTACACCTTC
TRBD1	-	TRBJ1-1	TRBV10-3	CAITGQAGNTEAFF	TGTGCCATCACCGGACAGGCCGGGAACACTGAAGCTTTCTTT
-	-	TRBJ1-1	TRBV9	CASSVDPGAREAFF	TGTGCCAGCAGCGTAGACCCGGGGGCAAGGGAAGCTTTCTTT
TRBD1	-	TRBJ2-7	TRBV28	CASYRGLVGEQYF	TGTGCCAGCTACAGGGGGCTGGTGGGCGAGCAGTACTTC
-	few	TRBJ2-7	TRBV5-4	CASSSGSEQYF	TGTGCCAGCAGTTCAGGGTCGGAGCAGTACTTC
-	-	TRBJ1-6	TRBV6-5	CASSYSNSVNSPLHF	TGTGCCAGCAGTTACTCCAACAGCGTTAATTCACCCCTCCACTTT
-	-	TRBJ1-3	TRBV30	CAWRGVSSGNTIYF	TGTGCCTGGAGAGGAGTAAGCTCTGGAAACACCATATATTTT
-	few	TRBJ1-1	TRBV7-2	CASSLSAGNTEAFF	TGTGCCAGCAGCTTATCGGCCGGGAACACTGAAGCTTTCTTT
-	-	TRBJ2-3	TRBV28	CVVGTDTQYF	TGTGTGGTCGGCACAGATACGCAGTATTTT
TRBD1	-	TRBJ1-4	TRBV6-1	CASSEGQSTNEKLFF	TGTGCCAGCAGTGAGGGACAGTCAACTAATGAAAAACTGTTTTTT
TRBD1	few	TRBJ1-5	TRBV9	CASSAGTGSNQPQHF	TGTGCCAGCAGCGCCGGGACAGGGTCGAATCAGCCCCAGCATTTT
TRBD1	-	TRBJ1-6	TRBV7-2	CASGTVDYNSPLHF	TGTGCCAGCGGGACAGTAGACTATAATTCACCCCTCCACTTT
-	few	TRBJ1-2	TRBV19	CASSILIERRGHGYTF	TGTGCCAGTAGTATCCTCATTGAGCGCCGCGGCCATGGCTACACCTTC
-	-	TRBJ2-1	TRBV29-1	CSVDVAVNEQFF	TGCAGCGTTGACGTGGCAGTTAATGAGCAGTTCTTC
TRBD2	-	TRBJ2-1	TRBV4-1	CASRTAGGPYNEQFF	TGCGCCAGCAGGACAGCGGGGGGCCCCTACAATGAGCAGTTCTTC
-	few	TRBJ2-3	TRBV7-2	CASSFVPYSGTDTQYF	TGTGCCAGCAGCTTTGTCCCCTATAGTGGCACAGATACGCAGTATTTT
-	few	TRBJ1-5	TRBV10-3	CAISIGNTDNQPQHF	TGTGCCATCAGTATAGGGAACACGGACAATCAGCCCCAGCATTTT
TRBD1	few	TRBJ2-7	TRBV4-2	CASSQEGTALYEQYF	TGTGCCAGCAGCCAAGAGGGGACAGCTCTTTACGAGCAGTACTTC
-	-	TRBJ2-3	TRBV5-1	CASSLNTGVDTQYF	TGCGCCAGCAGCTTGAATACGGGGGTGGATACGCAGTATTTT
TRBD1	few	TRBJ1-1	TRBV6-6	CASSTPGGTEAFF	TGTGCCAGCAGTACTCCAGGGGGCACTGAAGCTTTCTTT